The rows below give T cell receptor beta chains drawn from one sample of a study of T cells in Graves' hyperthyroidism and ophthalmopathy. TCRdb used MiXCR to reprocess the multiplex PCR reads, holding one entry per CDR3 protein. The profile shows approximately 640,000 distinct CDR3 sequences, around 16% of them singletons. Sequences were obtained from blood. These receptors were taken from a man between 45 and 60 years old with Graves' hyperthyroidism. The CDR3 runs from the conserved cysteine through the conserved F or W. A D gene is named only where the DNA matches it firmly. Clone size, where shown, is once, few, many, or a class for clones that have expanded.

v_gene	j_gene	abundance	d_gene	CDR3nt	CDR3aa
TRBV6-1	TRBJ2-3	-	-	TGTGCCAGCACGGCGCCCGGAGCAAATACGCAGTATTTT	CASTAPGANTQYF
TRBV7-2	TRBJ1-2	-	-	TGTGCCAGCAGCTTAGAGTATGGTAACTATGGCTACACCTTC	CASSLEYGNYGYTF
TRBV25-1	TRBJ2-2	few	TRBD2	TGTGCCAGCATGGGGGGGGTCGCGAACACCGGGGAGCTGTTTTTT	CASMGGVANTGELFF
TRBV30	TRBJ1-5	few	-	TGTGCCTGGAGTGTACGGCGATCAGCAGACACCTATAGCAATCAGCCCCAGCATTTT	CAWSVRRSADTYSNQPQHF
TRBV20-1	TRBJ2-7	few	-	TGCAGTGCTAGAGATCCCCAGGGGCGGGAGCTTCGCGAGCAGTACTTC	CSARDPQGRELREQYF
TRBV12-3/TRBV12-4	TRBJ2-3	many	-	TGTGCCAGCAGTTTGGGGAGACATTCAAGTACAGATACGCAGTATTTT	CASSLGRHSSTDTQYF
TRBV3-1	TRBJ2-1	many	TRBD1	TGTGCCAGCAGCGGGACAGCCAGGGGCGGTGAGCAGTTCTTC	CASSGTARGGEQFF
TRBV9	TRBJ2-2	-	TRBD1	TGTGCCAGCAGCGCCCGGGACAGAACGAACACCGGGGAGCTGTTTTTT	CASSARDRTNTGELFF
TRBV9	TRBJ1-3	-	-	TGTGCCAGCAGCGCTTCAGTGAGCTCTGGAAACACCATATATTTT	CASSASVSSGNTIYF
TRBV2	TRBJ2-4	many	-	TGTGCCAGCAGCTCCGGGACGGTATACTTTCAGTACTTC	CASSSGTVYFQYF
TRBV29-1	TRBJ2-7	many	TRBD2	TGCAGCGTTGGGGGACTAGCGGGAACCGAGCAGTACTTC	CSVGGLAGTEQYF
TRBV28	TRBJ1-5	few	TRBD1	TGTGCCAGCAGTACCCGACAGGGGGCCCAGCCCCAGCATTTT	CASSTRQGAQPQHF
TRBV6-1	TRBJ1-1	-	-	TGTGCCAGCACCCTTCTCCGAGGCCAGGGCACTGAAGCTTTCTTT	CASTLLRGQGTEAFF
TRBV12-3/TRBV12-4	TRBJ1-5	-	TRBD1	TGTGCCAGCAGACGGGGACAGGGGGCCTCTCAGCCCCAGCATTTT	CASRRGQGASQPQHF
TRBV12-3/TRBV12-4	TRBJ2-3	few	-	TGTGCCAGCAGTTTTGCGGGATGGAGCACAGATACGCAGTATTTT	CASSFAGWSTDTQYF
TRBV6-2/TRBV6-3	TRBJ1-5	many	-	TGTGCCAGCAGTTACTCGAATTCCGGTAATCAGCCCCAGCATTTT	CASSYSNSGNQPQHF
TRBV27	TRBJ1-4	many	-	TGTGCCAGCAGTGCTCAGGGGAGCTGGTATGAAAAACTGTTTTTT	CASSAQGSWYEKLFF
TRBV18	TRBJ2-1	many	-	TGTGCCAGCTCACCAGGGGGCGGGAATGAGCAGTTCTTC	CASSPGGGNEQFF
TRBV29-1	TRBJ1-4	-	-	TGCAGCGTTGAAGCGGGGGTCGGTAATGAAAAACTGTTTTTT	CSVEAGVGNEKLFF
TRBV20-1	TRBJ2-3	-	-	TGCAGTGCTAGAGAGGAGGCAATCGGCACAGATACGCAGTATTTT	CSAREEAIGTDTQYF
TRBV29-1	TRBJ2-1	-	TRBD2	TGCAGCGTTGAGGGGGGGACCACATACAATGAGCAGTTCTTC	CSVEGGTTYNEQFF
TRBV28	TRBJ1-1	-	TRBD1	TGTGCCAGCAGTTTATCCGGACAGGGAACTAACACTGAAGCTTTCTTT	CASSLSGQGTNTEAFF
TRBV7-3	TRBJ2-2	few	-	TGTGCCAGCAGCCCCCATCCAGGGGAGCTGTTTTTT	CASSPHPGELFF
TRBV12-3/TRBV12-4	TRBJ2-3	few	-	TGTGCCAGCAATCTCCTTCAGGGTGGCCGCACAGATACGCAGTATTTT	CASNLLQGGRTDTQYF
TRBV2	TRBJ1-3	-	TRBD1	TGTGCCAGCAGTGCGACGGGACAGGGTGTAATCAGCTCTGGAAACACCATATATTTT	CASSATGQGVISSGNTIYF
TRBV10-3	TRBJ2-7	many	TRBD1	TGTGCCATCAGTGCTCCGGGACAGGGTTCCTACGAGCAGTACTTC	CAISAPGQGSYEQYF
TRBV28	TRBJ2-7	few	-	TGTGCCAGCAGTGGGGGGACAGAGAGCTCCTACGAGCAGTACTTC	CASSGGTESSYEQYF
TRBV7-2	TRBJ2-1	-	-	TGTGCCAGCAGCTCACTACTGCAGCCCGGGACTTGCCTGGACAATGAGCAGTTCTTC	CASSSLLQPGTCLDNEQFF
TRBV20-1	TRBJ1-1	-	TRBD1	TGCAGGGCGACAGGGGGCGCAGGTTTGGACACTGAAGCTTTCTTT	CRATGGAGLDTEAFF
TRBV18	TRBJ1-6	few	-	TGTGCCAGCTCACCCTCGGCCGTGCTTCGTAATTCACCCCTCCACTTT	CASSPSAVLRNSPLHF
TRBV20-1	TRBJ1-5	few	-	TGCAGTGCTAGAAGTGTAACAGTTAATCAGCCCCAGCATTTT	CSARSVTVNQPQHF
TRBV6-1	TRBJ2-7	-	TRBD2	TGTGCCAGCAGACGACTAGCGGGAGCAGTTAGCCCCTACGAGCAGTACTTC	CASRRLAGAVSPYEQYF
TRBV7-9	TRBJ2-7	many	-	TGTGCCAGCAGCCCGACAGGTTCCTACGAGCAGTACTTC	CASSPTGSYEQYF
TRBV25-1	TRBJ2-1	-	TRBD2	TGTGCCAGCCAAGGAAGCGGGGGACTCAATGAGCAGTTCTTC	CASQGSGGLNEQFF
TRBV6-1	TRBJ2-2	-	-	TGTGCCAGCAGCTCCCCCTCGAGGGGGAGAAGTTCCGGGGAGCTGTTTTTT	CASSSPSRGRSSGELFF
TRBV20-1	TRBJ2-2	many	-	TGCAGTGCTAGGACGGAAGTCACGTCCGGGGAGCTGTTTTTT	CSARTEVTSGELFF
TRBV5-4	TRBJ1-2	few	TRBD1	TGTGCCAGCAGCAACAAGGGGGCTGGCTATGGCTACACCTTC	CASSNKGAGYGYTF
TRBV19	TRBJ1-4	many	-	TGTGCCAGTAGTCCTTGGACGGCGTCAACTAATGAAAAACTGTTTTTT	CASSPWTASTNEKLFF
TRBV2	TRBJ1-1	-	-	TGTGCCAGCAGTGAACTCGAGAACACTGAAGCTTTCTTT	CASSELENTEAFF
TRBV7-9	TRBJ2-1	many	-	TGTGCCAGCAGCTTCTGGGAGGGGGGCAATGAGCAGTTCTTC	CASSFWEGGNEQFF
TRBV2	TRBJ2-5	many	-	TGTGCCAGCAGTGATTTTCGTGGGACAAGACAAGAGACCCAGTACTTC	CASSDFRGTRQETQYF
TRBV28	TRBJ1-1	-	TRBD1	TGTGCCAGCAGGCCCACAGGGGGCGGGTTGGGCACTGAAGCTTTCTTT	CASRPTGGGLGTEAFF
TRBV11-3	TRBJ2-1	many	TRBD2	TGTGCCAGCAGGGCGGGAGGGCCCCACAATGAGCAGTTCTTC	CASRAGGPHNEQFF
TRBV7-7	TRBJ2-1	-	-	TGTGCTAGCAGCATAACTTGCAGGGAGCAGTTCTTC	CASSITCREQFF
TRBV30	TRBJ1-4	-	-	TGTGCCTGGAGTGTACTGAAGGGAGGGAGTGAAAAACTGTTTTTT	CAWSVLKGGSEKLFF
TRBV18	TRBJ1-1	few	-	TGTGCCAGCTCTCCGAGCGGGTTCAACACTGAAGCTTTCTTT	CASSPSGFNTEAFF
TRBV5-5	TRBJ2-5	many	-	TGTGCCAGCAGCAAACGGACAGATGAGACCCAGTACTTC	CASSKRTDETQYF
TRBV9	TRBJ1-1	many	-	TGTGCCAGCAGCGTGGGACGGGCGAACACTGAAGCTTTCTTT	CASSVGRANTEAFF
TRBV12-3/TRBV12-4	TRBJ1-5	many	-	TGTGCCAGCTCGCCGGTGGGGGCCGCTGATCAGCCCCAGCATTTT	CASSPVGAADQPQHF
TRBV28	TRBJ2-7	many	TRBD2	TGTGCCAGCAGTTTTAGCGGGAGTCCCGGGTACGAGCAGTACTTC	CASSFSGSPGYEQYF
TRBV2	TRBJ2-3	many	TRBD1	TGTGCCAGCACCCCAGGGGGCCTGAGCACAGATACGCAGTATTTT	CASTPGGLSTDTQYF
TRBV6-2/TRBV6-3	TRBJ1-5	-	-	TGTGCCAGCAGTTACTGGGGTAACTATGGCAATCAGCCCCAGCATTTT	CASSYWGNYGNQPQHF
TRBV28	TRBJ2-1	many	TRBD2	TGTGCCAGCACTACTAGCGGGTTCAATGAGCAGTTCTTC	CASTTSGFNEQFF
TRBV11-2	TRBJ1-5	few	-	TGTGCCAGCAGCTTAGTTCAGTCCTCGATACTAACCGGTCAGCCCCAGCATTTT	CASSLVQSSILTGQPQHF
TRBV28	TRBJ2-5	many	-	TGTGCCAGCAGACCGACAGGACCCTCGGTCCCTTACTTC	CASRPTGPSVPYF
TRBV14	TRBJ2-5	few	-	TGTGCCAGCAGCCCGAGGACAGGGAGGGAGCAGACCCAGTACTTC	CASSPRTGREQTQYF
TRBV4-1	TRBJ1-6	-	TRBD1	TGCGCCAGCAGCCACACAGGGGCACCCCTCCACTTT	CASSHTGAPLHF
TRBV7-8	TRBJ2-7	many	TRBD1	TGTGCCAGCAGCTTAGCGCACCGACAGGGGAACGAGCAGTACTTC	CASSLAHRQGNEQYF
TRBV7-9	TRBJ2-7	-	TRBD1	TGTGCCAGCAGCCCGGGACAGGGGACGTCCTACGAGCAGTACTTC	CASSPGQGTSYEQYF